Sequencing of this T cell receptor beta chain was carried out in a study of CD8 T cells in ankylosing spondylitis. Overall study results and limits: The study looked at matched synovial fluid samples from ankylosing spondylitis patients. Disease-linked clones were reported to be significantly enriched there. A motif in TCR beta, a set of eight highly homologous variants, appeared characteristic of ankylosing spondylitis blood.

Libraries of TCR beta came from quantitative 5'-RACE with molecular barcodes. TCRdb reprocessed the 5' RACE reads via MiXCR and lists one record per CDR3 protein. The data hold around 140,000 distinct CDR3 sequences, with more than 15% observed a single time. V dropped 1 base and J dropped 4 bases, with 14 bases sitting between them. Per the germline V gene, CDR1 is SGHVS and CDR2 is FQNEAQ. The CDR3 sequence is 15 residues long. With respect to this clonotype: What it recognizes is unknown.

The receptor's source is a male donor with ankylosing spondylitis. Source material: blood, either unsorted or a sorted T cell fraction (not recorded which). The J gene is TRBJ2-7, the V gene TRBV7-8, with D possibly TRBD2 on 6 matching bases. CDR3 sequence (DNA): TGTGCCAGCAGCTTAGACGGACTAACAATTTACGAGCAGTACTTC. This translates into CASSLDGLTIYEQYF.